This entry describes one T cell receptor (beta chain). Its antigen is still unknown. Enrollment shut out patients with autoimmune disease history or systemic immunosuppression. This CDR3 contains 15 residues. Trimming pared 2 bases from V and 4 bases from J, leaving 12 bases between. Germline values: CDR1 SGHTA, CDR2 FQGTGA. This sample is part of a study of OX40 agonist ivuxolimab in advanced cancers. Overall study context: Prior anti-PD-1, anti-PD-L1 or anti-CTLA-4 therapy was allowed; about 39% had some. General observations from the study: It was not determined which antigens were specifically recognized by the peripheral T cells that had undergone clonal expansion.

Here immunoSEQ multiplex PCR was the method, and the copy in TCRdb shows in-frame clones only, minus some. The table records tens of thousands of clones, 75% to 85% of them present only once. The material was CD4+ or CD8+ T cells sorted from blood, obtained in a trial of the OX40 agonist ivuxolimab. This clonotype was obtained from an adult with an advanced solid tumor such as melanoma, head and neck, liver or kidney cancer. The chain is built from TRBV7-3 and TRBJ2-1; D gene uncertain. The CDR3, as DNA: TGTGCCAGCAGCTTAGGGCAGGCCAGGTACAATGAGCAGTTCTTC. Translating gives CASSLGQARYNEQFF.